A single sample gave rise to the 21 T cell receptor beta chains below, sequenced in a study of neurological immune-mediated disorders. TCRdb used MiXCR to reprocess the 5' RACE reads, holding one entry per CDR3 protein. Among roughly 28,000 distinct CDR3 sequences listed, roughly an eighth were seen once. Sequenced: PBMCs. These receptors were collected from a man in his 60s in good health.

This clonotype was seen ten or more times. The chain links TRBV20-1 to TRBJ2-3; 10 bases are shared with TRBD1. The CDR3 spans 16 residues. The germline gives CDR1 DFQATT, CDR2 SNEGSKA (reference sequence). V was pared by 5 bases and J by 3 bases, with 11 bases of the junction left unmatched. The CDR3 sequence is CSALRQGALSTDTQYF. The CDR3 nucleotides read TGCAGTGCTCTCCGACAGGGGGCCTTAAGTACAGATACGCAGTATTTT.

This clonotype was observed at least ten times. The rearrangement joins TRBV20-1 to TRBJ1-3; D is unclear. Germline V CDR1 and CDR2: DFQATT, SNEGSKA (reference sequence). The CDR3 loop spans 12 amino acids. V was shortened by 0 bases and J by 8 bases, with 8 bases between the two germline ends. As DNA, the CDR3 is TGCAGTGCTAGAGAATCAGTAGACACCATATATTTT. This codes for CSARESVDTIYF.

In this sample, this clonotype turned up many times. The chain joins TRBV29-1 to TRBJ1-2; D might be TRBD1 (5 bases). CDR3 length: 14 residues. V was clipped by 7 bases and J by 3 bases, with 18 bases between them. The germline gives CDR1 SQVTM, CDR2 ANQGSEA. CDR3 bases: TGCAGCGCTACCAGGCAGGGTTACGACTATGGCTACACCTTC. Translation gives CSATRQGYDYGYTF.

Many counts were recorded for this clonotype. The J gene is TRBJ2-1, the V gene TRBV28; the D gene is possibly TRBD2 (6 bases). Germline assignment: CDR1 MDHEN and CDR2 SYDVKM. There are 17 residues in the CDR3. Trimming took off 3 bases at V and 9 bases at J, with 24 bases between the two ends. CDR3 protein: CASSFSLLATRVGEQFF. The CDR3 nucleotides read TGTGCCAGCAGTTTCTCATTACTAGCCACCCGGGTAGGTGAGCAGTTCTTC.

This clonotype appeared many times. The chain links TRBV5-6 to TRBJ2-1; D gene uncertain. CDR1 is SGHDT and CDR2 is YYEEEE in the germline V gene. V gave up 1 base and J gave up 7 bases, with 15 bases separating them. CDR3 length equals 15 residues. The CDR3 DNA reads TGTGCCAGCAGCTTGCTGGGGTCCCCCGGGAATGAGCAGTTCTTC. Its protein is CASSLLGSPGNEQFF.

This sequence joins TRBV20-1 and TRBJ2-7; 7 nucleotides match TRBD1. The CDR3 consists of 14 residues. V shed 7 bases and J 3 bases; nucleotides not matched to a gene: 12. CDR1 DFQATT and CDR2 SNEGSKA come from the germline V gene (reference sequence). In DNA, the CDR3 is TGCAGTGGTTCAGCCCACGGGACAGTCTACGAGCAGTACTTC. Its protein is CSGSAHGTVYEQYF.

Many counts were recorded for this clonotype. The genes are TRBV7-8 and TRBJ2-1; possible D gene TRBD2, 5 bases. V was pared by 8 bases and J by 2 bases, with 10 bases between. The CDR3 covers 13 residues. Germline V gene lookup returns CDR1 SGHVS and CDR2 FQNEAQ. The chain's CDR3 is CASEAEPYNEQFF. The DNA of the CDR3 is TGTGCCAGCGAAGCGGAACCCTACAATGAGCAGTTCTTC.

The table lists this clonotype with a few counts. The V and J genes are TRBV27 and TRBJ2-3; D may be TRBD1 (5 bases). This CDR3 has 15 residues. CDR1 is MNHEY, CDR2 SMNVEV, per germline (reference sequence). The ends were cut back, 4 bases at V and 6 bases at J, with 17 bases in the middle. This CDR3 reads CASSSQARVRDTQYF. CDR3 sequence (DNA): TGTGCCAGCAGTTCCCAGGCCAGGGTACGTGATACGCAGTATTTT.

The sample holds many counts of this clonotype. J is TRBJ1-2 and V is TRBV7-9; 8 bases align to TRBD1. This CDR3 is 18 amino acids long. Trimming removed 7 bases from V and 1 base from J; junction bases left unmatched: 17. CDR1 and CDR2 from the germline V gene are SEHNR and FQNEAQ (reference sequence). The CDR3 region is CASTHFSGQVYHNYGYTF. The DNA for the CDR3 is TGTGCCAGCACCCATTTTTCGGGACAGGTCTACCATAACTATGGCTACACCTTC.

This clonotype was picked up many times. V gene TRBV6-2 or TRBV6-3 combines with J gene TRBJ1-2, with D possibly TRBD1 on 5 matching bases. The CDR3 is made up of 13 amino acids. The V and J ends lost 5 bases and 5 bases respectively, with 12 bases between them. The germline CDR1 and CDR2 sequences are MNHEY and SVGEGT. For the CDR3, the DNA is TGTGCCAGCAGTCTTCAGGGATGGTATGGCTACACCTTC. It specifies CASSLQGWYGYTF.

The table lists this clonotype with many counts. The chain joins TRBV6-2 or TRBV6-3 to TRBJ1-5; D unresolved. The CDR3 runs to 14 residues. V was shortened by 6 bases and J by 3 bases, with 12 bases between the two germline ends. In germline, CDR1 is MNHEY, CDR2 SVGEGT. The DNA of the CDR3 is TGTGCCAGCAGCAAGGTCCGGAACAATCAGCCCCAGCATTTT. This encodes CASSKVRNNQPQHF.

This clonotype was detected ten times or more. The CDR3 DNA reads as TGTGCCAGCAGTTACACTAGCGGGGGGGTTATCACCGGGGAGCTGTTTTTT. Protein product: CASSYTSGGVITGELFF. The rearrangement uses TRBV6-6 and TRBJ2-2, with 13 bases matching TRBD2. Germline trimming cut 2 bases from V and 4 bases from J; bases unmatched to any gene: 4. The CDR3 totals 17 residues. Germline lookup yields CDR1 MNHNY and CDR2 SVGAGI (reference sequence).

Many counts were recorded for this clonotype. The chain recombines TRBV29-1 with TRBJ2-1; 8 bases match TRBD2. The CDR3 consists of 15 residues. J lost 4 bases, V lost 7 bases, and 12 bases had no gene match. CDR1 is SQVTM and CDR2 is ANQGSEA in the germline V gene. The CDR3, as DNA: TGCAGCGCCCCCACCCAGCGGGGGTTTTACAATGAGCAGTTCTTC. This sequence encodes CSAPTQRGFYNEQFF.

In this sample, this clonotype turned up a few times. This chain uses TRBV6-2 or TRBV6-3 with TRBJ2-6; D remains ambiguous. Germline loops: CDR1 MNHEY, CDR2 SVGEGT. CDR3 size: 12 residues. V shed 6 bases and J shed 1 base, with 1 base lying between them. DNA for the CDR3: TGTGCCAGCAGGTCTGGGGCCAACGTCCTGACTTTC. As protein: CASRSGANVLTF.

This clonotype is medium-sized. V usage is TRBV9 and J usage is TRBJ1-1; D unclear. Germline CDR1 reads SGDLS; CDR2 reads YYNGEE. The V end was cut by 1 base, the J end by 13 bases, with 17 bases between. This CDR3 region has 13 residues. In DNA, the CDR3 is TGTGCCAGCAGCGTACTTAGAGGCACCTTGGATTTCTTT. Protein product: CASSVLRGTLDFF. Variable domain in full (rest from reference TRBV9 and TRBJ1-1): DSGVTQTPKHLITATGQRVTLRCSPRSGDLSVYWYQQSLDQGLQFLIQYYNGEERAKGNILERFSAQQFPDLHSELNLSSLELGDSALYFCASSVLRGTLDFFGQGTRLTVV.

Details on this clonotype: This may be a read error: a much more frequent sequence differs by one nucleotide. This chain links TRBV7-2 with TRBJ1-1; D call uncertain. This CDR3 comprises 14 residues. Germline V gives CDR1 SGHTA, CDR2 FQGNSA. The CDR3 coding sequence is TGTGCCAGCAGAAGAGATTTGATGAACTCTGAAGCTTTCTTT. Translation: CASRRDLMNSEAFF.

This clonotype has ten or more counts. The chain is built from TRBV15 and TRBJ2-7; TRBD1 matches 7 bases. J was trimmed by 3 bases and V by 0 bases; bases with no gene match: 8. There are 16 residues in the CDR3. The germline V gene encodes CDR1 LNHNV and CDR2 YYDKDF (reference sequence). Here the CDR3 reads CATSRESPGQYYEQYF. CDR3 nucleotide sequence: TGTGCCACCAGCAGAGAGTCTCCGGGACAGTACTACGAGCAGTACTTC.

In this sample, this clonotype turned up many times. The CDR3 region has the DNA TGCGCCAGCAGCTTGGATGGGAGGGTATACAATGAGCAGTTCTTC. This encodes CASSLDGRVYNEQFF. This chain links TRBV5-1 with TRBJ2-1; 7 bases match TRBD2. V was pared by 0 bases and J by 4 bases, with 4 bases of the junction left unmatched. The CDR3 runs 15 residues. The V gene's germline CDR1 is SGHRS and CDR2 YFSETQ.

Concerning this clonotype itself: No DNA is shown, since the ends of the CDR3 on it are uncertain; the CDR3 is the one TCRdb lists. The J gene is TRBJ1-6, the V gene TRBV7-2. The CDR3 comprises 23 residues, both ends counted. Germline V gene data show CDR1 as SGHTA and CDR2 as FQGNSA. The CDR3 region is CASSFYICSATYGGNPSYSPLHF.

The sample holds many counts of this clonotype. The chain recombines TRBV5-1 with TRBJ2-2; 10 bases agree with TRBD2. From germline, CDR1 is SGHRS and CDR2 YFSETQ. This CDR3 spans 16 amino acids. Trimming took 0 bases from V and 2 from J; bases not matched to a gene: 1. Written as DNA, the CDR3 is TGCGCCAGCAGCTTGGGACTAGCGGGCAACACCGGGGAGCTGTTTTTT. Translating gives CASSLGLAGNTGELFF.

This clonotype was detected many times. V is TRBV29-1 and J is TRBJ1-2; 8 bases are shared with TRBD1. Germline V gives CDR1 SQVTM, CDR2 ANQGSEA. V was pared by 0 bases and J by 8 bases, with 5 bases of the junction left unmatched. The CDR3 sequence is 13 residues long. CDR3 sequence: CSVEDFRGQGYTF. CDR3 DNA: TGCAGCGTTGAAGATTTCAGGGGGCAAGGCTACACCTTC.